Presented here are 19 T cell receptor beta chains from one specimen sequenced in a study of identical twins. In TCRdb, the 5' RACE reads were re-called with MiXCR into one record per CDR3 protein. The sample carries some 1,600,000 distinct CDR3 sequences, 25% to 35% recorded once. Material for sequencing was cord blood. Every receptor here comes from a newborn girl in good health.

V is TRBV27 and J is TRBJ2-3; a weak D match, TRBD2 (6 bases). This CDR3 comprises 18 residues. Looked up from germline, CDR1 is MNHEY and CDR2 is SMNVEV (reference sequence). The V end lost 5 bases, the J end lost 3 bases, and 24 bases lay between the germline ends. CDR3 amino acids: CASSPARAAGYSTDTQYF. As DNA, the CDR3 is TGTGCCAGCAGTCCCGCCCGGGCGGCGGGGTATTCGACAGATACGCAGTATTTT.

This clonotype was seen a few times. The genes are TRBV4-2 and TRBJ2-1; 9 bases line up with TRBD2. Trimming took 3 bases from V and 0 from J; bases not matched to a gene: 3. The V gene's germline CDR1 is LGHNA and CDR2 YNFKEQ. This CDR3 comprises 16 residues. CDR3 nucleotide sequence: TGTGCCAGCAGCCAGAGACTAGCGGTCTCCTACAATGAGCAGTTCTTC. Amino acid sequence: CASSQRLAVSYNEQFF.

The J gene is TRBJ1-2, the V gene TRBV4-2; TRBD1 agrees at 10 bases. V lost 1 base to trimming and J lost 12 bases; unmatched junction nucleotides: 14. The CDR3 extends over 16 amino acids. Germline V lookup: CDR1 LGHNA, CDR2 YNFKEQ. CDR3 nucleotides: TGTGCCAGCAGCCAAGCTGTGACAGGGGGCGTCTACGGCCACACCTTC. This gives the protein CASSQAVTGGVYGHTF.

The gene calls are TRBV20-1 and TRBJ1-6, with 7 nucleotides matching TRBD1. Germline V lookup: CDR1 DFQATT, CDR2 SNEGSKA (reference sequence). The V segment lost 0 bases and the J segment 5 bases; nucleotides outside the gene matches: 7. This CDR3 region has 16 residues. CDR3 coding DNA: TGCAGTGCTAGAGACCCGGCCGGGACAGATAATTCACCCCTCCACTTT. As protein: CSARDPAGTDNSPLHF.

A few counts support this clonotype. This sequence joins TRBV5-1 and TRBJ2-3; 7 positions match TRBD1. Germline CDR1 reads SGHRS; CDR2 reads YFSETQ. This CDR3 comprises 18 residues. V was pared by 0 bases and J by 4 bases, with 14 bases of the junction left unmatched. The CDR3 protein is CASSLVLGTEAPADTQYF. CDR3 bases: TGCGCCAGCAGCTTGGTATTGGGGACAGAAGCACCCGCAGATACGCAGTATTTT.

The genes are TRBV20-1 and TRBJ2-7; D unclear. CDR3 length: 13 amino acids. Per the germline V gene, CDR1 is DFQATT and CDR2 is SNEGSKA (reference sequence). Trimming removed 1 base at V and 1 base at J, with 8 bases between. The chain's CDR3 is CSARVAPSYEQYF. The CDR3 DNA follows: TGCAGTGCTAGAGTCGCGCCTTCCTACGAGCAGTACTTC.

This clonotype was picked up a small number of times. The rearrangement uses TRBV6-5 and TRBJ2-5, with unresolved D. The better agreement between TRBJ2-7 and the DNA end casts doubt on the J call. The germline gives CDR1 MNHEY, CDR2 SVGAGI. The length of the CDR3 is 15 residues. As DNA, the CDR3 is TGTGCCAGCATCAGAAGCAAGTTGGCGTGGGACGAGCAGTACTTC. Translating gives CASIRSKLAWDEQYF.

This clonotype was observed at least ten times. The gene calls are TRBV6-2 or TRBV6-3 and TRBJ1-2, with unresolved D. The V end was cut by 5 bases, the J end by 8 bases, with 9 bases between. Germline lookup yields CDR1 MNHEY and CDR2 SVGEGT. There are 11 residues in the CDR3. The CDR3 DNA sequence: TGTGCCAGCAGTCATTCCTACGGCTACACCTTC. Its protein is CASSHSYGYTF.

This clonotype was detected a few times. The rearrangement uses TRBV7-9 and TRBJ1-1, with D uncertain. The V and J ends lost 7 bases and 1 base respectively, with 13 bases between them. The CDR3 runs 14 residues. Germline loops: CDR1 SEHNR, CDR2 FQNEAQ (reference sequence). The CDR3 loop reads CASTRGLGNTEAFF. The CDR3 coding sequence is TGTGCCAGCACCCGGGGTCTCGGGAACACTGAAGCTTTCTTT.

This clonotype was observed a handful of times. The chain combines TRBV12-3 or TRBV12-4 with TRBJ1-4, with 7 bases fitting TRBD1. V dropped 8 bases and J dropped 1; count of bases not matched to a gene: 31. The CDR3 is made up of 23 amino acids. Written as DNA, the CDR3 is TGTGCCAGCCGGAGTAGCGGGAGATTAGGCTACTCCGGCTGGACAGGAACTAATGAAAAACTGTTTTTT. Its protein product is CASRSSGRLGYSGWTGTNEKLFF.

The chain employs TRBV5-1 and TRBJ2-2; TRBD2 agrees at 11 bases. Germline V gene data show CDR1 as SGHRS and CDR2 as YFSETQ. The CDR3 runs to 16 residues. V gave up 4 bases and J gave up 6 bases; unmatched junction bases: 8. The CDR3 coding sequence is TGCGCCAGCAGCAGGCCGGGACTAGCGGTCCCCGGGGAGCTGTTTTTT. Amino acids: CASSRPGLAVPGELFF.

On this clonotype itself: The CDR3 does not close with the conserved phenylalanine or tryptophan, likely indicating a read error. The CDR3 region is CASSPGQGGSYEQYL. In nucleotides, the CDR3 is TGTGCCAGCAGCCCTGGACAGGGCGGGTCCTACGAGCAGTACTTA. The chain combines TRBV4-2 with TRBJ2-4; 8 nucleotides line up with TRBD1. The end of the DNA fits TRBJ2-7 better, so the J call may be wrong. Germline-derived CDR1 and CDR2 are LGHNA and YNFKEQ. This CDR3 spans 15 amino acids.

The rearrangement joins TRBV4-2 to TRBJ2-4; maybe TRBD2 (6 bases). Germline CDR1 reads LGHNA; CDR2 reads YNFKEQ. The ends were cut back, 0 bases at V and 8 bases at J, with 11 bases in the middle. The CDR3 sequence is 14 residues long. Here the CDR3 DNA reads TGTGCCAGCAGCCAAGAGGGGGGAGTTGACATTCAGTACTTC. It yields the protein CASSQEGGVDIQYF.

This clonotype was seen more than once but under ten times. V gene TRBV28 combines with J gene TRBJ1-4; weak D call: TRBD1 (6 bases). Germline loops: CDR1 MDHEN, CDR2 SYDVKM. The CDR3 extends over 16 amino acids. Trimming took off 6 bases at V and 4 bases at J, with 18 bases between the two ends. The CDR3, as DNA: TGTGCCAGCAGCTTGGCAAGGGGGGGAATTAATGAAAAACTGTTTTTT. Translation: CASSLARGGINEKLFF.

In this sample, this clonotype turned up a few times. This rearrangement joins TRBV3-1 to TRBJ2-1, with TRBD2 matching over 8 bases. The CDR3 is 15 residues long. Germline loops: CDR1 LGHDT, CDR2 YNNKEL (reference sequence). V was clipped by 5 bases and J by 4 bases; unmatched bases: 7. This CDR3 reads CASSVVRGGYNEQFF. The CDR3, as DNA: TGTGCCAGCAGCGTAGTCCGGGGGGGGTACAATGAGCAGTTCTTC.

This sequence joins TRBV4-1 and TRBJ2-4; 9 bases are shared with TRBD1. Judging by the DNA end, TRBJ2-7 fits better; the J call may be wrong. The length of the CDR3 is 15 residues. Per the germline V gene, CDR1 is MGHRA and CDR2 is YSYEKL. CDR3 DNA: TGCGCCAGCAGCCGCACAGGGGGCGGCTACAGCGAGCAGTACTTC. Translation: CASSRTGGGYSEQYF.

This clonotype appeared a few times. The V call is TRBV5-1, the J call TRBJ2-1, with 12 nucleotides matching TRBD2. Germline lookup yields CDR1 SGHRS and CDR2 YFSETQ. V lost 0 bases, J lost 0 bases, and 4 bases stayed unmatched. This CDR3 comprises 18 residues. The CDR3 reads CASSLGTSGASSYNEQFF. The CDR3 DNA follows: TGCGCCAGCAGCTTGGGGACTAGCGGGGCAAGCTCCTACAATGAGCAGTTCTTC.

The table lists this clonotype with a few counts. The rearrangement links TRBV27 to TRBJ2-1; unclear D gene. Trimming left V 7 bases short and J 0 bases short, with 10 bases between. The V gene's germline CDR1 is MNHEY and CDR2 SMNVEV (reference sequence). The length of the CDR3 is 14 residues. CDR3 protein: CASNRAYSYNEQFF. CDR3 nucleotides: TGTGCCAGCAACCGGGCGTACTCCTACAATGAGCAGTTCTTC.

This clonotype was observed a handful of times. The chain has TRBV20-1 and TRBJ1-4; 7 bases fit TRBD1. CDR3 length: 14 residues. J gave up 6 bases and V 6 bases, and 10 bases lay outside the gene matches. Germline CDR1 DFQATT, CDR2 SNEGSKA (reference sequence). CDR3 bases: TGCAGTGCCCCCCGACAGGGTGTTTATGAAAAACTGTTTTTT. Translation gives CSAPRQGVYEKLFF.